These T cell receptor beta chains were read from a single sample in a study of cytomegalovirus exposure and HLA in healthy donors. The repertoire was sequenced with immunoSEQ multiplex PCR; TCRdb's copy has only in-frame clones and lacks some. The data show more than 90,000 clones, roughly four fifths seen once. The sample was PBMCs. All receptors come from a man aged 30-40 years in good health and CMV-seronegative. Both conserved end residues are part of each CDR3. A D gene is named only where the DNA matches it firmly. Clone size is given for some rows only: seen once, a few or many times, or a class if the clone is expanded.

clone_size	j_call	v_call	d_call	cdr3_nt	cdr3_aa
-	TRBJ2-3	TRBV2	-	TGTGCCAGCAGGGAGGCCCTGTCGGATACGCAGTATTTT	CASREALSDTQYF
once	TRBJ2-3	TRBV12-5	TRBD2	TGTGCTAGTAAGGCTAGCGGCCATAACTCAGATACGCAGTATTTT	CASKASGHNSDTQYF
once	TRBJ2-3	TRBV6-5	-	TGTGCCAGCAGCCCGACAGGTGGAAGTACAGATACGCAGTATTTT	CASSPTGGSTDTQYF
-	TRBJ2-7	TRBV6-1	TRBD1	TGTGCCAGCAGTGAAGCATGGGACAGGGGAAGGGCCTGGCAGTACTTC	CASSEAWDRGRAWQYF
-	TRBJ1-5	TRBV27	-	TGTGCCAGCAGTACCTCCCAGGGTTACCAGCCCCAGCATTTT	CASSTSQGYQPQHF
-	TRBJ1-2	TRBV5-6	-	TGTGCCAGCATTCTGGGGGGACTAGGCTATGGCTACACCTTC	CASILGGLGYGYTF
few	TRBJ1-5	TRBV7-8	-	TGTGCCAGCAGCTTCGGGGTAGATCAGCCCCAGCATTTT	CASSFGVDQPQHF
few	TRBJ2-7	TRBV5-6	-	TGTGCCAGCAGTTCGACCCGGGATGCCTACGAGCAGTACTTC	CASSSTRDAYEQYF
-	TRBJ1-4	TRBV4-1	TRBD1	TGCGCCAGCAGCCGAGCGACAGGGGGCCATGAAAAACTGTTTTTT	CASSRATGGHEKLFF
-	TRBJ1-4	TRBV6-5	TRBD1	TGTGCCAGCAGACTAGGACAGGCTAATGAAAAACTGTTTTTT	CASRLGQANEKLFF
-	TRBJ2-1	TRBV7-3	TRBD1	TGTGCCAGCAGCACCGGGACAGGGGGCTTGTACAATGAGCAGTTCTTC	CASSTGTGGLYNEQFF
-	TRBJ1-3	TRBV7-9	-	TGTGCCAGCAGCCCCCCGGGGGGAACGAGCTCTGGAAACACCATATATTTT	CASSPPGGTSSGNTIYF
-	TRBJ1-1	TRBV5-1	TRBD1	TGCGCCAGCAGCCTGACAGGGACCACTGAAGCTTTCTTT	CASSLTGTTEAFF
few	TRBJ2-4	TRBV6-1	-	TGTGCCAGCAGCCAGGGTTGGGAAACCAAAAACATTCAGTACTTC	CASSQGWETKNIQYF
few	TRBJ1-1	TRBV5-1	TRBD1	TGCGCCAGCAGCGATACAGGGGCTGAAGCTTTCTTT	CASSDTGAEAFF
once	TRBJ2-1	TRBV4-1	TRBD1	TGCGCCAGCAGCCAAGATAGCCAGGGGGTCCGGGGTAACCCGAGATACAATGAGCAGTTCTTC	CASSQDSQGVRGNPRYNEQFF
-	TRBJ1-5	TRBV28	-	TGTGCCAGCAGTCTCTTGGCGGGGAATAGCAATCAGCCCCAGCATTTT	CASSLLAGNSNQPQHF
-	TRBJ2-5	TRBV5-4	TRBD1	TGTGCCAGCAGCTCAATTGGACAGGGAAGAGGAGAGACCCAGTACTTC	CASSSIGQGRGETQYF
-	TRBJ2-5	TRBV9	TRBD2	TGTGCCAGCAGCCCGGGGGGGCTAGAGACCCAGTACTTC	CASSPGGLETQYF
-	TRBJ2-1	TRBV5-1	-	TGCGCCAGCAAATCGCTGGGTGGGCGGGATGACAATGAGCAGTTCTTC	CASKSLGGRDDNEQFF